This entry is about one T cell receptor (beta chain). This entry is derived from a study of siplizumab effects on memory and regulatory T cells. J was trimmed by 5 bases and V by 2 bases; bases with no gene match: 13. CDR3 length: 19 residues. Germline CDR1 and CDR2: SGHTA and FQGNSA. The method was immunoSEQ multiplex PCR; TCRdb's version includes in-frame clones alone and lacks a portion of them. This table holds about 110,000 clones, around 92% found once. The sequence was collected from a human donor in good health. This rearrangement joins TRBV7-2 to TRBJ2-1; 12 bases map to TRBD2. Material: Tregs sorted from blood. The CDR3 DNA follows: TGTGCCAGCAGCTTAATTGGACTAGCGGGGAGTCGTCCGCACAATGAGCAGTTCTTC. Its protein product is CASSLIGLAGSRPHNEQFF. Together with reference TRBV7-2 and TRBJ2-1, the CDR3 gives the full variable domain: GAGVSQSPSNKVTEKGKDVELRCDPISGHTALYWYRQSLGQGLEFLIYFQGNSAPDKSGLPSDRFSAERTGGSVSTLTIQRTQQEDSAVYLCASSLIGLAGSRPHNEQFFGPGTRLTVL.